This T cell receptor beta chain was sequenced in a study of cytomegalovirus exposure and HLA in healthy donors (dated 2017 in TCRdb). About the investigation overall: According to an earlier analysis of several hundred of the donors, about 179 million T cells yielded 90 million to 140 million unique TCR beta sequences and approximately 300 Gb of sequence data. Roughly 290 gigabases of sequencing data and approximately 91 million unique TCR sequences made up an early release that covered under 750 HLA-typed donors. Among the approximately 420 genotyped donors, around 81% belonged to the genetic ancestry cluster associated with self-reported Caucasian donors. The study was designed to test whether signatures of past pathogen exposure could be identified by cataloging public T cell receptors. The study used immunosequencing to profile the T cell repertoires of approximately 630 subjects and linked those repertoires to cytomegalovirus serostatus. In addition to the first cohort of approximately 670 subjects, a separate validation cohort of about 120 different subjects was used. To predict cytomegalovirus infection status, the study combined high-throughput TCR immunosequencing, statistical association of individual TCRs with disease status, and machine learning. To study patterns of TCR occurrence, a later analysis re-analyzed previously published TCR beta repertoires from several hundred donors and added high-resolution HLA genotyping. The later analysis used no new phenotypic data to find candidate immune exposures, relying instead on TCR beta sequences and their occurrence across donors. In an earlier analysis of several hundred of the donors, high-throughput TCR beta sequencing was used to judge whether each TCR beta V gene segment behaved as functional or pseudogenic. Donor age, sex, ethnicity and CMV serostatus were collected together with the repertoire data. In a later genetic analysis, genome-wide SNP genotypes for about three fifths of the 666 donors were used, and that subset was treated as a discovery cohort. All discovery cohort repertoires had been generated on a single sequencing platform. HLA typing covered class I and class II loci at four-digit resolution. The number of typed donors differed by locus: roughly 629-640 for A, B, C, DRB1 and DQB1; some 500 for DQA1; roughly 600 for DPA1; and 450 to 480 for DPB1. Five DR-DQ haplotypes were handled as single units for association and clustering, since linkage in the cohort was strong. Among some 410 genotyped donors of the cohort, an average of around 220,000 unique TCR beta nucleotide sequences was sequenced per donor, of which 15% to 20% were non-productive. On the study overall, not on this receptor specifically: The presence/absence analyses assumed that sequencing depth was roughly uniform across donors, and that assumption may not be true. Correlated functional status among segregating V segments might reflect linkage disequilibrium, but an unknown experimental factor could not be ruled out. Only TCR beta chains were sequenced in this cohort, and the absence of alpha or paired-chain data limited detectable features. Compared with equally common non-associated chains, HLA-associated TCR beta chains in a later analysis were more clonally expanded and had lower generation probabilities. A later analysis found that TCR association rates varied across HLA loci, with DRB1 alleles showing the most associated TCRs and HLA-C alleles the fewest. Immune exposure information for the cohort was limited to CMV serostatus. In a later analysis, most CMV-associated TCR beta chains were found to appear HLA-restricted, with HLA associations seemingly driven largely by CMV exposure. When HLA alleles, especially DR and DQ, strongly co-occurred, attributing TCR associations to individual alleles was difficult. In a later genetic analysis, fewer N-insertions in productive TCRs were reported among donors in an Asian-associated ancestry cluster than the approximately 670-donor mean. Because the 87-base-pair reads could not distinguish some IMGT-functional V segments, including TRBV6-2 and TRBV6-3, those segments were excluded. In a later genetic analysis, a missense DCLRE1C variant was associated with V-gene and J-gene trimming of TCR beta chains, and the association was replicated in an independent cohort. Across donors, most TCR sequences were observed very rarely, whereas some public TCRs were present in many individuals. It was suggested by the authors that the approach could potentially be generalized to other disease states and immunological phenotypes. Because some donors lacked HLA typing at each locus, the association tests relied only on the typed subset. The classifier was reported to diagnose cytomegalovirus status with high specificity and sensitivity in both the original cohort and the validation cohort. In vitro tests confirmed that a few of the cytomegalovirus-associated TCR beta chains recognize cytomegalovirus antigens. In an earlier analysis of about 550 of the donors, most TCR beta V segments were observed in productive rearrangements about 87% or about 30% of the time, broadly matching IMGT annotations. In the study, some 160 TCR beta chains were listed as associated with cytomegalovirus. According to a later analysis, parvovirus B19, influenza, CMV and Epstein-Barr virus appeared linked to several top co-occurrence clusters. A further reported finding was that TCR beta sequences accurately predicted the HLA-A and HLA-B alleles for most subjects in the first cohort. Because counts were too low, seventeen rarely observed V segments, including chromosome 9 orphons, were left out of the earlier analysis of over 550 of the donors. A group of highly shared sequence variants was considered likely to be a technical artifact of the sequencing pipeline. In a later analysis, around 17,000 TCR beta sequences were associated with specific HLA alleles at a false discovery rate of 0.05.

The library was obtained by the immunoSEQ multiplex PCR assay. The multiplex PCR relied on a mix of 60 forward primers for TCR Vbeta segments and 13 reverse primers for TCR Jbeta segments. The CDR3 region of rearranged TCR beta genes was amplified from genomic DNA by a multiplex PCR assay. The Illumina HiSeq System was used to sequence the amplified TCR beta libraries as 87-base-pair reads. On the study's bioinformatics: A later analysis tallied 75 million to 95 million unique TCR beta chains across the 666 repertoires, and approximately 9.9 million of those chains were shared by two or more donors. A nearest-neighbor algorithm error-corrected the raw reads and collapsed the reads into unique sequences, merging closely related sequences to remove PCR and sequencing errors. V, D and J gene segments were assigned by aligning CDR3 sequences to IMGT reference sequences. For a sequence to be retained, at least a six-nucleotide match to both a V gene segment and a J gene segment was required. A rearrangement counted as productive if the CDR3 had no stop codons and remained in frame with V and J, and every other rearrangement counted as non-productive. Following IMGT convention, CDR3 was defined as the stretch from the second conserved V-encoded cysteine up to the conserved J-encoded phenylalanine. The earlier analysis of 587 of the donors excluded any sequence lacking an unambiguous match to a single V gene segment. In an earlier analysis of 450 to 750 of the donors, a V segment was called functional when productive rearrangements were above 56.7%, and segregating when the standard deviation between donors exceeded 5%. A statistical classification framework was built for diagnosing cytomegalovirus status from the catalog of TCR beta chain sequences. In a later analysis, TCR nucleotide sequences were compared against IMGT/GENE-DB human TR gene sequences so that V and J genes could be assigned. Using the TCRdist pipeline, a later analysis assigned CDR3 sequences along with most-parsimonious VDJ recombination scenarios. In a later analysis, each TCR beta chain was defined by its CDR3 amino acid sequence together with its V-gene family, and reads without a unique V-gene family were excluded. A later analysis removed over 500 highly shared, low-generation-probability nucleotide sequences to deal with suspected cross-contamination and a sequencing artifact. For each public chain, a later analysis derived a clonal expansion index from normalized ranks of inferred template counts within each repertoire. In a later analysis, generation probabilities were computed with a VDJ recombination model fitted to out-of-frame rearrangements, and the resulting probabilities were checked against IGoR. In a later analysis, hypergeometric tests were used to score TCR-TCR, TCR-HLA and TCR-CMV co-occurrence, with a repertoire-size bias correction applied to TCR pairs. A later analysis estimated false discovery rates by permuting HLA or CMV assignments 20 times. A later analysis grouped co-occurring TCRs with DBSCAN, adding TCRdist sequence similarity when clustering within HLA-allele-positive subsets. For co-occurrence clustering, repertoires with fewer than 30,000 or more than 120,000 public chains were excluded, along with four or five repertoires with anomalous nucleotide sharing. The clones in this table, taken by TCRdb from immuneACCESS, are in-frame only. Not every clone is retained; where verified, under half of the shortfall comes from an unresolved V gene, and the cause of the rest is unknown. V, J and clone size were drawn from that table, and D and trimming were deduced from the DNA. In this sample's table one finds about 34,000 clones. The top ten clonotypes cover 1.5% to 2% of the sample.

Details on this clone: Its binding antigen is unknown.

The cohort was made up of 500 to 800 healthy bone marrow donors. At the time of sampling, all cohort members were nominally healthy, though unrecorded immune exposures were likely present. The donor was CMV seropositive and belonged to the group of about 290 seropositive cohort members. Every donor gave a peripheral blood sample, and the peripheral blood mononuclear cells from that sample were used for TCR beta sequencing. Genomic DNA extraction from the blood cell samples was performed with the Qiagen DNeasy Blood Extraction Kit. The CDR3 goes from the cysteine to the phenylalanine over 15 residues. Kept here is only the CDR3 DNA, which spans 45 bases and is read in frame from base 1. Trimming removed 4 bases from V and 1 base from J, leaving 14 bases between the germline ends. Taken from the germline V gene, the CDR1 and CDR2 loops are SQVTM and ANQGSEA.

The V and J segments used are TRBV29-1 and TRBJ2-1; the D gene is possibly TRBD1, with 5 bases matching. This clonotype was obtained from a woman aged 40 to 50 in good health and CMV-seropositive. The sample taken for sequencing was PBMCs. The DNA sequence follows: TGCAGCGTTGTTGGGGCCCAGCGTTCCTACAATGAGCAGTTCTTC. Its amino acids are CSVVGAQRSYNEQFF.